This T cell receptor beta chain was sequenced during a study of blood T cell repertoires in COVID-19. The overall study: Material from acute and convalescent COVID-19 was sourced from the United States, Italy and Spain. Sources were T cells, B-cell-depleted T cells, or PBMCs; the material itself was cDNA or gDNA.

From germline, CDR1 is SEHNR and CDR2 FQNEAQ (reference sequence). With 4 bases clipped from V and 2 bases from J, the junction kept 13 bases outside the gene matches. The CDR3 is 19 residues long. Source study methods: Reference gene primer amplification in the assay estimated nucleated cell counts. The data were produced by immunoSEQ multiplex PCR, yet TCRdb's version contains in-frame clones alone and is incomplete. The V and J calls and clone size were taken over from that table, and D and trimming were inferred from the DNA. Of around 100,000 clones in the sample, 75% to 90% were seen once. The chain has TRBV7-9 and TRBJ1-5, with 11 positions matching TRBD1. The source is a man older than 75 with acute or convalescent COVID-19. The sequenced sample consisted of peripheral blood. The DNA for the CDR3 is TGTGCCAGCAGCTCCTGGACAGGGGGCGCCGCGGTTGGCAATCAGCCCCAGCATTTT. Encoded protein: CASSSWTGGAAVGNQPQHF. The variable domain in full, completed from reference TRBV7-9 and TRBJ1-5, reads DTGVSQNPRHKITKRGQNVTFRCDPISEHNRLYWYRQTLGQGPEFLTYFQNEAQLEKSRLLSDRFSAERPKGSFSTLEIQRTEQGDSAMYLCASSSWTGGAAVGNQPQHFGDGTRLSIL.